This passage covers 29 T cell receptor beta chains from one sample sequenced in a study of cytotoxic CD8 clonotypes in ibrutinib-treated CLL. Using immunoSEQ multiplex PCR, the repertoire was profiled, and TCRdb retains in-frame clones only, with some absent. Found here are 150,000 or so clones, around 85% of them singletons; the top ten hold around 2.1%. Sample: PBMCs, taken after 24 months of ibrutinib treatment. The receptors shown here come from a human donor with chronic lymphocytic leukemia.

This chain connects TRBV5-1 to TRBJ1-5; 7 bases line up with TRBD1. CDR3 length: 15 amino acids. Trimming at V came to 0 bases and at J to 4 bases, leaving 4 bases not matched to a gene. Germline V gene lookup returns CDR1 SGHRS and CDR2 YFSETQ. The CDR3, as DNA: TGCGCCAGCAGCTTGGAGACAGGGAATAATCAGCCCCAGCATTTT. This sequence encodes CASSLETGNNQPQHF.

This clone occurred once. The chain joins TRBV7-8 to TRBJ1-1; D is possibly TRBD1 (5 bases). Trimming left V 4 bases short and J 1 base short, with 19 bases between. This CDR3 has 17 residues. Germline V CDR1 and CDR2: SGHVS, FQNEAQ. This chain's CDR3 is CASSSLGGRWGNTEAFF. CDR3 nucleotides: TGTGCCAGCAGCTCACTTGGGGGTCGCTGGGGGAACACTGAAGCTTTCTTT. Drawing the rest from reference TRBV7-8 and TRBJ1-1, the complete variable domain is GAGVSQSPRYKVAKRGQDVALRCDPISGHVSLFWYQQALGQGPEFLTYFQNEAQLDKSGLPSDRFFAERPEGSVSTLKIQRTQQEDSAVYLCASSSLGGRWGNTEAFFGQGTRLTVV.

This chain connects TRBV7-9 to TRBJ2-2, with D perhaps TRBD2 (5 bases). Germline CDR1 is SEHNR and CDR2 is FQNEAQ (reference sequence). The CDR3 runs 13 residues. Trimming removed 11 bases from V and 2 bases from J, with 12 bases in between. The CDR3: CALAGVNTGELFF. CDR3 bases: TGTGCCTTGGCCGGGGTTAACACCGGGGAGCTGTTTTTT.

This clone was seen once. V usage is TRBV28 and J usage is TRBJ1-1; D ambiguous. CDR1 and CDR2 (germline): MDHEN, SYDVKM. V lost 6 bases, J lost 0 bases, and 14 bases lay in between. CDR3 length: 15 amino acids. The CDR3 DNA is TGTGCCAGCAGCCAAGCGGGTCGATTGAACACTGAAGCTTTCTTT. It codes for CASSQAGRLNTEAFF.

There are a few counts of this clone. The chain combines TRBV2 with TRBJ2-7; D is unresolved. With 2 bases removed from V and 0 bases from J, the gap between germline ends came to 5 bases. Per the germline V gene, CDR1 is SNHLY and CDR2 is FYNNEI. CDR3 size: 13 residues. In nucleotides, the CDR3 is TGTGCCAGCAGTGAACAAGCCTCCTACGAGCAGTACTTC. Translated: CASSEQASYEQYF.

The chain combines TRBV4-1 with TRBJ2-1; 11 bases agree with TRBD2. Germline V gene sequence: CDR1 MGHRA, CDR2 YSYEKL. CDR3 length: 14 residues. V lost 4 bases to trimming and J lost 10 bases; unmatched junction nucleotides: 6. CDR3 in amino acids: CASSPGLAGKEQFF. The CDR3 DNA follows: TGCGCCAGCAGCCCAGGACTAGCGGGTAAAGAGCAGTTCTTC.

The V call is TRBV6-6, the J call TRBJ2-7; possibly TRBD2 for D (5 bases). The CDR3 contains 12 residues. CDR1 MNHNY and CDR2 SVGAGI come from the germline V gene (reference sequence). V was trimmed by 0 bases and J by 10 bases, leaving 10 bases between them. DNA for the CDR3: TGTGCCAGCAGTTACTCGAGGGTCCCACAGTACTTC. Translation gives CASSYSRVPQYF.

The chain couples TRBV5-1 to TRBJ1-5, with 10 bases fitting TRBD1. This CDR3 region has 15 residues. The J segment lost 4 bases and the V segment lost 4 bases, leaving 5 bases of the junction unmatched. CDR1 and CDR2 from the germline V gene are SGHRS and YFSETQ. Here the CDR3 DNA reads TGCGCCAGCAGCATAGGACAGGGGGGTAATCAGCCCCAGCATTTT. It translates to CASSIGQGGNQPQHF.

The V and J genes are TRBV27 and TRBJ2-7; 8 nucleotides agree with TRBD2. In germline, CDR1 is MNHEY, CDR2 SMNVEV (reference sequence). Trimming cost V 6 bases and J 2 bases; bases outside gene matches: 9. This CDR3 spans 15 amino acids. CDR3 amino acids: CASRYTSGPTYEQYF. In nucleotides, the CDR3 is TGTGCCAGCAGATATACTAGCGGCCCTACCTACGAGCAGTACTTC.

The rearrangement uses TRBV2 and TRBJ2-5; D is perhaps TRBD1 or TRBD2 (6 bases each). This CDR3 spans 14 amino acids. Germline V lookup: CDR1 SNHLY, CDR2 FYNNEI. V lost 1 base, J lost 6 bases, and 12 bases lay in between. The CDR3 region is CASSEEGGPKTQYF. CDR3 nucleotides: TGTGCCAGCAGTGAAGAAGGGGGGCCCAAGACCCAGTACTTC. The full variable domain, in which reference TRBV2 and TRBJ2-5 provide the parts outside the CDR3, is EPEVTQTPSHQVTQMGQEVILRCVPISNHLYFYWYRQILGQKVEFLVSFYNNEISEKSEIFDDQFSVERPDGSNFTLKIRSTKLEDSAMYFCASSEEGGPKTQYFGPGTRLLVL.

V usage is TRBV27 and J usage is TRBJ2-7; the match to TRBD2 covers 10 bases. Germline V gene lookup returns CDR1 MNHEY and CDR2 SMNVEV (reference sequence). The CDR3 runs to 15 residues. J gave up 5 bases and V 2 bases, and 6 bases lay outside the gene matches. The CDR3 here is CASSLLSGRGNEQYF. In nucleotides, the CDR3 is TGTGCCAGCAGTTTACTGAGCGGGAGGGGTAACGAGCAGTACTTC.

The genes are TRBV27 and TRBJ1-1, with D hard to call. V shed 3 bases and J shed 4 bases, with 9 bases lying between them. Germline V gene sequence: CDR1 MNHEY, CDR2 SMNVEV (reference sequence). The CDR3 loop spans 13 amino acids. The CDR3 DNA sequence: TGTGCCAGCAGTTTCAGAGGGCTCACTGAAGCTTTCTTT. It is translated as CASSFRGLTEAFF.

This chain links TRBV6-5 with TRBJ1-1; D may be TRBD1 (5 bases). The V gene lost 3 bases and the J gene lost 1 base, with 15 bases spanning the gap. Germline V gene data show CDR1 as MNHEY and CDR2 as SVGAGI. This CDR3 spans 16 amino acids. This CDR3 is CASSYGTGTTNTEAFF. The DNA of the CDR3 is TGTGCCAGCAGTTATGGGACCGGGACGACGAACACTGAAGCTTTCTTT.

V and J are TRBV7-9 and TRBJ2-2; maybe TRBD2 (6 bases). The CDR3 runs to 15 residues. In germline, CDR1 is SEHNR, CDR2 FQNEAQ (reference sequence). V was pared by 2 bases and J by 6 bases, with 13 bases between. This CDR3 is CASSLSGGAAGELFF. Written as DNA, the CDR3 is TGTGCCAGCAGCTTATCCGGGGGTGCGGCCGGGGAGCTGTTTTTT. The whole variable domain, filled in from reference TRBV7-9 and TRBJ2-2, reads DTGVSQNPRHKITKRGQNVTFRCDPISEHNRLYWYRQTLGQGPEFLTYFQNEAQLEKSRLLSDRFSAERPKGSFSTLEIQRTEQGDSAMYLCASSLSGGAAGELFFGEGSRLTVL.

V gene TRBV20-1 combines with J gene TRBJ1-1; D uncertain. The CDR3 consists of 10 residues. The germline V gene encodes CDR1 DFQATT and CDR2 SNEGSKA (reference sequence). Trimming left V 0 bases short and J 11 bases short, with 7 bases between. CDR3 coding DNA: TGCAGTGCTAGAGAGCGCCGGGCTTTCTTT. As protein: CSARERRAFF.

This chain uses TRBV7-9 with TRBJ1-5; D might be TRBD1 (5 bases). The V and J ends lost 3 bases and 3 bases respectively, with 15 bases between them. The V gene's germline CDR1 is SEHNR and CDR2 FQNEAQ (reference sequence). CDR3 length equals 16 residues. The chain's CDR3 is CASSFYRGVINQPQHF. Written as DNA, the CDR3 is TGTGCCAGCAGCTTCTACCGAGGGGTGATCAATCAGCCCCAGCATTTT.

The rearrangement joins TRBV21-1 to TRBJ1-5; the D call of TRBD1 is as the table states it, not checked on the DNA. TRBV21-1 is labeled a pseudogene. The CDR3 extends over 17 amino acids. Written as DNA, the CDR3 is TGTGCCAGCAGCAAAAGGGGGCTACAGGGCCACAATCAGCCCCAGCATTTT. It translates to CASSKRGLQGHNQPQHF.

CDR3 residues: CASSFRSGRLTGELFF. In DNA, the CDR3 is TGTGCCAGCAGCTTCAGAAGCGGGAGATTGACCGGGGAGCTGTTTTTT. The chain has TRBV5-6 and TRBJ2-2; 8 bases agree with TRBD2. J lost 5 bases, V lost 2 bases, and 8 bases had no gene match. The length of the CDR3 is 16 residues. CDR1 and CDR2 from the germline V gene are SGHDT and YYEEEE. The whole variable domain, filled in from reference TRBV5-6 and TRBJ2-2, reads DAGVTQSPTHLIKTRGQQVTLRCSPKSGHDTVSWYQQALGQGPQFIFQYYEEEERQRGNFPDRFSGHQFPNYSSELNVNALLLGDSALYLCASSFRSGRLTGELFFGEGSRLTVL.

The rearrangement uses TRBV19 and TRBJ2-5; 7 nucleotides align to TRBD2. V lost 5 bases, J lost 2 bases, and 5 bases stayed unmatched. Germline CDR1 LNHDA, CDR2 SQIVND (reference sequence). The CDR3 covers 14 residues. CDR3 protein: CASSPTSAQETQYF. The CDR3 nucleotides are TGTGCCAGTAGTCCCACTAGCGCTCAAGAGACCCAGTACTTC.

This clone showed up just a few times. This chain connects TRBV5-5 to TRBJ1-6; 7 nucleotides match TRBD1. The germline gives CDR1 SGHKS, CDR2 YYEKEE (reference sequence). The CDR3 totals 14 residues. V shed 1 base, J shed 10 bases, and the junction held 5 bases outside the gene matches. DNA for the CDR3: TGTGCCAGCAGCTTGTTACAGGGGCAATCACCCCTCCACTTT. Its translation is CASSLLQGQSPLHF.

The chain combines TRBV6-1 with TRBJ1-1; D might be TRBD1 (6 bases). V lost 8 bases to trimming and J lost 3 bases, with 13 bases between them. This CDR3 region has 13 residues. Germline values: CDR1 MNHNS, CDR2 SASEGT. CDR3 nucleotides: TGTGCCAGCCAGACGGGGGCGGACACTGAAGCTTTCTTT. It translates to CASQTGADTEAFF.

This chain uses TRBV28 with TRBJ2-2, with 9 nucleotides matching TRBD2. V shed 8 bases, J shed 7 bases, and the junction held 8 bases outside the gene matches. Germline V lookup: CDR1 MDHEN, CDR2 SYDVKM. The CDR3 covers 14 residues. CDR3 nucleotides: TGTGCCAGCGCGGCGGGAGGGCTCTTCGGGGAGCTGTTTTTT. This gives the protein CASAAGGLFGELFF. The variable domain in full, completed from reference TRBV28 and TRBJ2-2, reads DVKVTQSSRYLVKRTGEKVFLECVQDMDHENMFWYRQDPGLGLRLIYFSYDVKMKEKGDIPEGYSVSREKKERFSLILESASTNQTSMYLCASAAGGLFGELFFGEGSRLTVL.

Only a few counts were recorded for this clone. This chain's CDR3 is CASRPAWTGGNGYTF. The CDR3 bases are TGTGCCAGCAGACCTGCCTGGACAGGGGGAAATGGCTACACCTTC. V usage is TRBV28 and J usage is TRBJ1-2, with 10 bases fitting TRBD1. Germline CDR1 is MDHEN and CDR2 is SYDVKM. This CDR3 contains 15 residues. Trimming took 6 bases from V and 6 from J; bases not matched to a gene: 10.

The CDR3 spells CASRRNNLNEQFF. In DNA, the CDR3 is TGTGCCAGTAGGAGGAACAACCTCAATGAGCAGTTCTTC. The V call is TRBV19, the J call TRBJ2-1; D unresolved. The CDR3 runs to 13 residues. Germline V gene sequence: CDR1 LNHDA, CDR2 SQIVND (reference sequence). V was shortened by 6 bases and J by 6 bases, with 12 bases between the two germline ends.

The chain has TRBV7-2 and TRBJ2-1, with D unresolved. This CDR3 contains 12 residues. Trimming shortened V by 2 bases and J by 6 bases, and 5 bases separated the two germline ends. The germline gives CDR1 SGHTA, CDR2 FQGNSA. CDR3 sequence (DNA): TGTGCCAGCAGCTTATCATTCAATGAGCAGTTCTTC. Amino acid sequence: CASSLSFNEQFF.

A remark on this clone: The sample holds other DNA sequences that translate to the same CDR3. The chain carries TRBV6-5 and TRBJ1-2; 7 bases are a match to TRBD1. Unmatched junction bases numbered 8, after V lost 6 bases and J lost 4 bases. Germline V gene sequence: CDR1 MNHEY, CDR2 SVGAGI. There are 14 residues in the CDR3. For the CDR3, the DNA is TGTGCCAGCAGACCCGACAGGGAGGGCTATGGCTACACCTTC. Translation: CASRPDREGYGYTF.

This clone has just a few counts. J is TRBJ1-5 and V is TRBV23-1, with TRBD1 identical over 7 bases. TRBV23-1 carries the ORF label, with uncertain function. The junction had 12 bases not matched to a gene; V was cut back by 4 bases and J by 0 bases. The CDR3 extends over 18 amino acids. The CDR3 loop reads CASSPQGGGPTSNQPQHF. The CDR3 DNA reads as TGCGCCAGCAGTCCTCAGGGGGGGGGCCCCACTAGCAATCAGCCCCAGCATTTT.

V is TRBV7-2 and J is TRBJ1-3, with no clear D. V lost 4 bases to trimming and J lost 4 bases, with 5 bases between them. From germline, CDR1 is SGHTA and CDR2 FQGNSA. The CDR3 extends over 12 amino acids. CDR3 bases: TGTGCCAGCAGCTCATACGGAAACACCATATATTTT. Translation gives CASSSYGNTIYF. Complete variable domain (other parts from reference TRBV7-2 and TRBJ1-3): GAGVSQSPSNKVTEKGKDVELRCDPISGHTALYWYRQSLGQGLEFLIYFQGNSAPDKSGLPSDRFSAERTGGSVSTLTIQRTQQEDSAVYLCASSSYGNTIYFGEGSWLTVV.

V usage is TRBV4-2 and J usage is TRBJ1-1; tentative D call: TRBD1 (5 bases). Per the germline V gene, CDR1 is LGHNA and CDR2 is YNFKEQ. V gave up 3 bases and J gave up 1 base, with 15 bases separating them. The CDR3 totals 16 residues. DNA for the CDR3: TGTGCCAGCAGCCACGAACTAGAAACAGGGAACACTGAAGCTTTCTTT. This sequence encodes CASSHELETGNTEAFF.